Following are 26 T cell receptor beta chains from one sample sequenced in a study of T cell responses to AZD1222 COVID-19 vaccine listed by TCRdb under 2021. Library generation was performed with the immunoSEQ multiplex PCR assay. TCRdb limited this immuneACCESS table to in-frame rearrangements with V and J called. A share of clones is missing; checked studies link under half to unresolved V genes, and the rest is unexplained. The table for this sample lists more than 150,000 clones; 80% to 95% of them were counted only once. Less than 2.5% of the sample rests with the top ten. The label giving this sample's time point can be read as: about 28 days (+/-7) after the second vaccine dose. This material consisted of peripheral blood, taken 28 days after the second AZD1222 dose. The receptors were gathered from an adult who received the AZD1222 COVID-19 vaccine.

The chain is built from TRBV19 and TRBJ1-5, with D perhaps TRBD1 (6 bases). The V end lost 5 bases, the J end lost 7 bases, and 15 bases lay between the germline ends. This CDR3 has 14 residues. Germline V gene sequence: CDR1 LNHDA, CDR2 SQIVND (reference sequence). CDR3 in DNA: TGTGCCAGTAGTGCTGAACAGGGCCGGCAGCCCCAGCATTTT. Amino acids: CASSAEQGRQPQHF.

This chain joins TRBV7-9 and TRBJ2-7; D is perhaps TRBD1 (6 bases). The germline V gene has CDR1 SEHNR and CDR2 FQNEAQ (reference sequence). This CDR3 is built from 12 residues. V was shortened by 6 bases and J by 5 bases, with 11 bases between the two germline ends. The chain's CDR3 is CASSRGQDEQYF. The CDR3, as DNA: TGTGCCAGCAGTCGGGGACAAGACGAGCAGTACTTC.

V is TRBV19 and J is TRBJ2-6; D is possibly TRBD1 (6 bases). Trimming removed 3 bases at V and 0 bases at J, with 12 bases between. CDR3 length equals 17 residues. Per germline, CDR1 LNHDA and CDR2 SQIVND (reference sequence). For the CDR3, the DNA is TGTGCCAGTAGTATTCCCAGGGGAAACTCTGGGGCCAACGTCCTGACTTTC. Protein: CASSIPRGNSGANVLTF.

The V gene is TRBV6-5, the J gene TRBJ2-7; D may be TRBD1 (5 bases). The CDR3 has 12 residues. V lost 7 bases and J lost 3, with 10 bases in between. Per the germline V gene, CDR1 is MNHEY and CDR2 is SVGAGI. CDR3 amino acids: CASTTGSYEQYF. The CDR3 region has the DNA TGTGCCAGCACTACAGGAAGCTACGAGCAGTACTTC.

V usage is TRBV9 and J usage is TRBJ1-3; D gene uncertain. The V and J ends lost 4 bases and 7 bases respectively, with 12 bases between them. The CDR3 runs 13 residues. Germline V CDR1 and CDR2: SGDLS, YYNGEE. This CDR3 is CASSSRRVNTIYF. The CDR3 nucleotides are TGTGCCAGCAGCTCGCGGCGGGTGAACACCATATATTTT.

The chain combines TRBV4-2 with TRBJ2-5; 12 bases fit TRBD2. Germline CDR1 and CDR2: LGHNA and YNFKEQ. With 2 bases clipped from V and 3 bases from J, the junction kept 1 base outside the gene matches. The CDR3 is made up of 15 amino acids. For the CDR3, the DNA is TGTGCCAGCAGCCAAACTAGCGGGGGGAAAGAGACCCAGTACTTC. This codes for CASSQTSGGKETQYF.

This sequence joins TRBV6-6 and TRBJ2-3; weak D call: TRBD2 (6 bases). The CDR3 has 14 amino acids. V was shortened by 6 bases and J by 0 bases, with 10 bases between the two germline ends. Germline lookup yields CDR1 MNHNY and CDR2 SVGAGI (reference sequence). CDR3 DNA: TGTGCCAGCAGACCGGGACTTAGCACAGATACGCAGTATTTT. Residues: CASRPGLSTDTQYF.

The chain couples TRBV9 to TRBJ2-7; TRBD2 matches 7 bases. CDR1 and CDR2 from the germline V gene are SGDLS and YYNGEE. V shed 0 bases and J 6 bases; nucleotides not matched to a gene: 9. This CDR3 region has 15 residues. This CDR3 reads CASSVVPGGVGEQYF. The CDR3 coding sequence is TGTGCCAGCAGCGTAGTTCCGGGGGGTGTTGGCGAGCAGTACTTC.

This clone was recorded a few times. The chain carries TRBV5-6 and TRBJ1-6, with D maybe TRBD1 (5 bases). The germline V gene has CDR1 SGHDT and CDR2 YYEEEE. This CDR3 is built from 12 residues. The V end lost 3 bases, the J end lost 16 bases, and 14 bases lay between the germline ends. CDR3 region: CASSSGTAVLHF. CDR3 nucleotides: TGTGCCAGCAGCTCTGGGACGGCCGTACTCCACTTT. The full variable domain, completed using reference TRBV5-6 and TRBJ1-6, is DAGVTQSPTHLIKTRGQQVTLRCSPKSGHDTVSWYQQALGQGPQFIFQYYEEEERQRGNFPDRFSGHQFPNYSSELNVNALLLGDSALYLCASSSGTAVLHFGNGTRLTVT.

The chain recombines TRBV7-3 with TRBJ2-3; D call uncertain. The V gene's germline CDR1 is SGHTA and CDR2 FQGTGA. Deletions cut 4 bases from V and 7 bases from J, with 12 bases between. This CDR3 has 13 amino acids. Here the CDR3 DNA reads TGTGCCAGCAGCTCCCCGGAGACTCATACGCAGTATTTT. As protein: CASSSPETHTQYF.

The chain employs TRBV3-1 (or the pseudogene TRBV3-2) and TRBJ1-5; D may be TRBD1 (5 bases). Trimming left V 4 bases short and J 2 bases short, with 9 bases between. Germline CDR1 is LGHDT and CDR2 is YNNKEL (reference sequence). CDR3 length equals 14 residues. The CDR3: CASSRGSGNQPQHF. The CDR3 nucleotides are TGTGCCAGCAGCCGGGGGTCCGGCAATCAGCCCCAGCATTTT.

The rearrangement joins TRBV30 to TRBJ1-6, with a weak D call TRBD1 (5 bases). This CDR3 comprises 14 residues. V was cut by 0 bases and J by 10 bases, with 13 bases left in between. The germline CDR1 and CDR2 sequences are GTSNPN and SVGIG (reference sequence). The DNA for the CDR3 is TGTGCCTGGAGTGTACAAGCGGACATCTCACCCCTCCACTTT. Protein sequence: CAWSVQADISPLHF.

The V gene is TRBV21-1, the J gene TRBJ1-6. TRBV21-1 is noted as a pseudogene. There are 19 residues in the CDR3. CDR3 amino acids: CASSSDRDGASSYNSPLHF. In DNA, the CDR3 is TGTGCCAGCAGCTCAGACCGGGACGGGGCGAGCTCCTATAATTCACCCCTCCACTTT.

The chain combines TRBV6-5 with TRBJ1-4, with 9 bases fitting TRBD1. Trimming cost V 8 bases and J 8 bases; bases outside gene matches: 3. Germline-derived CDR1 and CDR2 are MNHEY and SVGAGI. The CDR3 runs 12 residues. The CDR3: CASGQGSEKLFF. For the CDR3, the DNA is TGTGCCAGCGGACAGGGGAGCGAAAAACTGTTTTTT.

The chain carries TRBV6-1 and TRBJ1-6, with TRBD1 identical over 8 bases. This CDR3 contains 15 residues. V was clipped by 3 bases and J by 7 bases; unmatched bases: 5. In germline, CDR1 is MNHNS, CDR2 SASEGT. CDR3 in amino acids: CASSEDRVKNSPLHF. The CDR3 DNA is TGTGCCAGCAGTGAGGACAGGGTGAAAAATTCACCCCTCCACTTT.

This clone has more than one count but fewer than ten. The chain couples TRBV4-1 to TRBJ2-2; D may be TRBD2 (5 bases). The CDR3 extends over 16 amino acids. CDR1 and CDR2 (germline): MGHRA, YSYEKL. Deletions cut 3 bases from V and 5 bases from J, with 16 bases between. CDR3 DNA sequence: TGCGCCAGCAGCCAGGGTATGAGGGTGGGAACCGGGGAGCTGTTTTTT. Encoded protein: CASSQGMRVGTGELFF.

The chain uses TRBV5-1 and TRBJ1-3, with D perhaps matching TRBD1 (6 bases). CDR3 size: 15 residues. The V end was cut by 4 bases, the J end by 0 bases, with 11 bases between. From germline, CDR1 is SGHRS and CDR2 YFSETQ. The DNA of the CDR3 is TGCGCCAGCAGCCAGGACAGCCTCTCTGGAAACACCATATATTTT. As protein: CASSQDSLSGNTIYF.

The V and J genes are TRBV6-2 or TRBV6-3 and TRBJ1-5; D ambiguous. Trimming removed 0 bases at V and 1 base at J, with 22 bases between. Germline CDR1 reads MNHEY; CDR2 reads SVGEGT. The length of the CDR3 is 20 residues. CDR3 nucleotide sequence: TGTGCCAGCAGTTACTCGATGTTGGGGTCCCCCAGACCCAGCAATCAGCCCCAGCATTTT. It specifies CASSYSMLGSPRPSNQPQHF.

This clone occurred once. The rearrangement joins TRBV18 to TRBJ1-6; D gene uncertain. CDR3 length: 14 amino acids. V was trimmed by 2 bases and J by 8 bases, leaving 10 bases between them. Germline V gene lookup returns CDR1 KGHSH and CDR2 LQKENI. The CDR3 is CASSPTDRDSPLHF. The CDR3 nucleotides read TGTGCCAGCTCACCAACGGACCGGGATTCACCCCTCCACTTT.

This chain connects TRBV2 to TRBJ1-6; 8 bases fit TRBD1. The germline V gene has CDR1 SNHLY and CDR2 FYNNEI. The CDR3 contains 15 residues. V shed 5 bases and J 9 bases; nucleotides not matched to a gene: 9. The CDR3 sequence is CASSLGQGLASPLHF. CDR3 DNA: TGTGCCAGCAGTCTTGGACAGGGTCTCGCTTCACCCCTCCACTTT.

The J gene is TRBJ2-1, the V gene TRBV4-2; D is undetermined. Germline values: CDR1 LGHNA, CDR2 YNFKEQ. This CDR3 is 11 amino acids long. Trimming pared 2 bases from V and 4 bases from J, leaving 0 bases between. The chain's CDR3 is CASSQYNEQFF. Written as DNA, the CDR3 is TGTGCCAGCAGCCAATACAATGAGCAGTTCTTC.

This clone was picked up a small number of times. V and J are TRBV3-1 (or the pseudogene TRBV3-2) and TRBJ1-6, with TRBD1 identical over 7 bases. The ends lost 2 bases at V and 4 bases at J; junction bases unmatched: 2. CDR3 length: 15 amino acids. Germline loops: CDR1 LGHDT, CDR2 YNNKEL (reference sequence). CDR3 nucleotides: TGTGCCAGCAGCCAAAACAGGGGTTATAATTCACCCCTCCACTTT. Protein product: CASSQNRGYNSPLHF.

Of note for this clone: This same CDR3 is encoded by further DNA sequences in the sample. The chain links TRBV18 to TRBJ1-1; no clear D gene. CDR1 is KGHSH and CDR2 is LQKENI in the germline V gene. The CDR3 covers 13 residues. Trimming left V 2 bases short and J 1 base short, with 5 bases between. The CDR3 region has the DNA TGTGCCAGCTCACCAGGGCAGAACACTGAAGCTTTCTTT. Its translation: CASSPGQNTEAFF.

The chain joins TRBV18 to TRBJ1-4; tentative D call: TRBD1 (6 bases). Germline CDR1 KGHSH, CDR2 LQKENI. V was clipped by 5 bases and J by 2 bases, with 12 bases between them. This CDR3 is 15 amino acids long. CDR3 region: CASSSSGATNEKLFF. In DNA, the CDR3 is TGTGCCAGCTCATCCTCGGGGGCGACTAATGAAAAACTGTTTTTT.

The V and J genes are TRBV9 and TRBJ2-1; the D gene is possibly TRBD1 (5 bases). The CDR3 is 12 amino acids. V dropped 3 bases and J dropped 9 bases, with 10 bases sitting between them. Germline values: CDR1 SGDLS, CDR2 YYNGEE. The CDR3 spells CASSGTLREQFF. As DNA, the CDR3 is TGTGCCAGCAGCGGGACACTTCGTGAGCAGTTCTTC.

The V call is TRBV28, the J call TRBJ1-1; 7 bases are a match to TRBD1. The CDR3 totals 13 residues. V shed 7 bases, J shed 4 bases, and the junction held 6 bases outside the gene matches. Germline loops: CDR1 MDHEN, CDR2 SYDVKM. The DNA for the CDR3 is TGTGCCAGCATTCCTCCAGGGGGCACTGAAGCTTTCTTT. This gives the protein CASIPPGGTEAFF.